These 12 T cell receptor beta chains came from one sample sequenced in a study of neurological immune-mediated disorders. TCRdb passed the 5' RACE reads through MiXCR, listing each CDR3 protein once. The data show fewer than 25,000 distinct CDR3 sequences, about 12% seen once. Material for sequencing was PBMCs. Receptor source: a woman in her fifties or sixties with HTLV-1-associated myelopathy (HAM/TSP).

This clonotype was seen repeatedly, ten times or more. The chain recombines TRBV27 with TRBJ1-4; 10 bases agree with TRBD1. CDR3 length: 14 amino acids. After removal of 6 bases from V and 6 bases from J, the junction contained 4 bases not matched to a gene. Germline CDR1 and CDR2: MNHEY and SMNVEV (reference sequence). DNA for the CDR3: TGTGCCAGCAGAAGACAGGGGGCTCATGAAAAACTGTTTTTT. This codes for CASRRQGAHEKLFF.

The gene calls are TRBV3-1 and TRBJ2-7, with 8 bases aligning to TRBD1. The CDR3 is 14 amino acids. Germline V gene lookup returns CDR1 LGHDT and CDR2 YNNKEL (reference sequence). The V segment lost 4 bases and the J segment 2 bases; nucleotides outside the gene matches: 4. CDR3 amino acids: CASSLWDRTYEQYF. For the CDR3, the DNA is TGTGCCAGCAGCCTCTGGGACAGGACCTACGAGCAGTACTTC.

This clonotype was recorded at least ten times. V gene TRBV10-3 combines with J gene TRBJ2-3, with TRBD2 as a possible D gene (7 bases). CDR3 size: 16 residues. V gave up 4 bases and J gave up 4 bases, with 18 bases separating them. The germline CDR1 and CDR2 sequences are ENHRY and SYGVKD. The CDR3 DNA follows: TGTGCCATCAGTGCCCTTCAAGGGGGGGAAGCAGATACGCAGTATTTT. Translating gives CAISALQGGEADTQYF.

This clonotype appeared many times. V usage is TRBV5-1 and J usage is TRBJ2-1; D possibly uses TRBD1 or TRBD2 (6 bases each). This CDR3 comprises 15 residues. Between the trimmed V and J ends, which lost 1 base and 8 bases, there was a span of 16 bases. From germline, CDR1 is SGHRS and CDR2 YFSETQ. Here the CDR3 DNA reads TGCGCCAGCAGCTTGTGGGGACTGACAGGAGATGAGCAGTTCTTC. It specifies CASSLWGLTGDEQFF.

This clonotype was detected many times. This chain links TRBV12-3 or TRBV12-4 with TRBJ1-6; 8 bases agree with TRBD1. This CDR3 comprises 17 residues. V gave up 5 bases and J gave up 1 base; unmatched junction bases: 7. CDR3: CASSRPQGASYNSPLHF. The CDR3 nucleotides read TGTGCCAGCAGTCGTCCGCAGGGGGCGTCCTATAATTCACCCCTCCACTTT.

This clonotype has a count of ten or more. The CDR3: CASSLSTLAGIGGYTF. The CDR3 DNA reads TGTGCCAGCAGCTTATCTACTCTCGCAGGGATCGGCGGCTACACCTTC. The chain couples TRBV7-2 to TRBJ1-2; possible D gene TRBD1, 5 bases. Germline V gene data show CDR1 as SGHTA and CDR2 as FQGNSA. The length of the CDR3 is 16 residues. Trimming cost V 2 bases and J 8 bases, with 21 bases left between them. The whole variable domain, filled in from reference TRBV7-2 and TRBJ1-2, reads GAGVSQSPSNKVTEKGKDVELRCDPISGHTALYWYRQSLGQGLEFLIYFQGNSAPDKSGLPSDRFSAERTGGSVSTLTIQRTQQEDSAVYLCASSLSTLAGIGGYTFGSGTRLTVV.

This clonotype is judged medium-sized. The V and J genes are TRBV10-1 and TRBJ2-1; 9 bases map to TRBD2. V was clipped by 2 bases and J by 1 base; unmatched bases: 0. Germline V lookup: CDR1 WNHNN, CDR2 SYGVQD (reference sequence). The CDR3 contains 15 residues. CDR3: CASSESGRSYNEQFF. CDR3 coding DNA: TGCGCCAGCAGTGAGAGCGGGAGGTCCTACAATGAGCAGTTCTTC.

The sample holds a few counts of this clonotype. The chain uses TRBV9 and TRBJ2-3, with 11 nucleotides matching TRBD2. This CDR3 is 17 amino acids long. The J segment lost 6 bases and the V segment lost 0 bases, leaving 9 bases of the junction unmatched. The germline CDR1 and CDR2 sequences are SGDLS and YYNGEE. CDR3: CASSVGGNSGRADTQYF. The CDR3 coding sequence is TGTGCCAGCAGCGTAGGAGGGAATAGCGGGAGGGCTGATACGCAGTATTTT.

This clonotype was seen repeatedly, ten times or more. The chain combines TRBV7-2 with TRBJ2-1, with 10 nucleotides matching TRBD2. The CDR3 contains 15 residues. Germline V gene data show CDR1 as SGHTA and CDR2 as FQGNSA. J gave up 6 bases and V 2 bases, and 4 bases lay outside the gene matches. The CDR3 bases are TGTGCCAGCAGCTTAAATCTAGCGGGAGTCAATGAGCAGTTCTTC. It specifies CASSLNLAGVNEQFF.

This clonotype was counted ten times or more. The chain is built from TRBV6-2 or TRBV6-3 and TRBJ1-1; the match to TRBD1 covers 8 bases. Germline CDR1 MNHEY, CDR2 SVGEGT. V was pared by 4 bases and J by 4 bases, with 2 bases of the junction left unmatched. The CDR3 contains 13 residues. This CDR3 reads CASSFQGATEAFF. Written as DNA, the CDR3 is TGTGCCAGCAGTTTTCAGGGGGCCACTGAAGCTTTCTTT.

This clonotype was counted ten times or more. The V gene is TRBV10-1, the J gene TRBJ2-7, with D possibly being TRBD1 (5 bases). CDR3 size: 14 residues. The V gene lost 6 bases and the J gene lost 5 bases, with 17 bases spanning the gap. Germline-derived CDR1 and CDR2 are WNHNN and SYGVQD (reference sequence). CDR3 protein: CASSRDSPSDEQYF. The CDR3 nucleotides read TGCGCCAGCAGCCGCGACAGCCCCTCGGACGAGCAGTACTTC.

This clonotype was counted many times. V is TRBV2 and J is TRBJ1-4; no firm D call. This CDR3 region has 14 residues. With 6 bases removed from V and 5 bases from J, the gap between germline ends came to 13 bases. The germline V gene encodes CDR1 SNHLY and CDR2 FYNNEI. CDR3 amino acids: CASSQQGSNEKLFF. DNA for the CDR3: TGTGCCAGCAGCCAACAAGGTTCCAATGAAAAACTGTTTTTT. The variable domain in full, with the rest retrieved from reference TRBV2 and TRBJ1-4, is EPEVTQTPSHQVTQMGQEVILRCVPISNHLYFYWYRQILGQKVEFLVSFYNNEISEKSEIFDDQFSVERPDGSNFTLKIRSTKLEDSAMYFCASSQQGSNEKLFFGSGTQLSVL.